Listed here are 14 T cell receptor beta chains from one sample, sequenced in a study of blood T cell repertoires in COVID-19 (TCRdb year 2020). The library relied on the immunoSEQ multiplex PCR assay. The source is immuneACCESS, and TCRdb retained only in-frame sequences with V and J called. Part of the clones is not carried over; for the studies checked, unresolved V genes explain less than half of this, and the remainder is unexplained. The sample yields approximately 170,000 clones; about four fifths were counted once. The ten largest clones add up to about an eighth of the sample. Material for sequencing was peripheral blood. The receptors here all came from a man in his sixties or seventies who had recovered from COVID-19.

This rearrangement joins TRBV11-2 to TRBJ2-3, with a weak D call TRBD1 (5 bases). This CDR3 region has 15 residues. Germline V gene sequence: CDR1 SGHAT, CDR2 FQNNGV. Trimming removed 2 bases from V and 0 bases from J, with 9 bases in between. CDR3 sequence: CASSLKGASTDTQYF. DNA for the CDR3: TGTGCCAGCAGCTTAAAAGGGGCGAGCACAGATACGCAGTATTTT.

The chain employs TRBV19 and TRBJ2-7, with D perhaps matching TRBD1 (5 bases). The V and J ends lost 3 bases and 4 bases respectively, with 16 bases between them. Per germline, CDR1 LNHDA and CDR2 SQIVND (reference sequence). This CDR3 has 15 residues. CDR3 sequence reads: CASSIGAVKTYEQYF. CDR3 nucleotides: TGTGCCAGTAGTATTGGGGCAGTTAAGACTTACGAGCAGTACTTC.

The chain employs TRBV3-1 (or the pseudogene TRBV3-2) and TRBJ1-2; the match to TRBD1 covers 10 bases. The CDR3 loop spans 15 amino acids. CDR1 LGHDT and CDR2 YNNKEL come from the germline V gene (reference sequence). The junction had 7 bases not matched to a gene; V was cut back by 3 bases and J by 6 bases. This CDR3 reads CASSQWDRGPHGYTF. In DNA form, the CDR3 reads TGTGCCAGCAGCCAGTGGGACAGGGGACCCCATGGCTACACCTTC.

The sample holds one count of this clone. This chain uses TRBV28 with TRBJ1-2; 12 bases agree with TRBD1. This CDR3 comprises 15 residues. Germline trimming cut 5 bases from V and 3 bases from J; bases unmatched to any gene: 4. Germline V gene lookup returns CDR1 MDHEN and CDR2 SYDVKM. The chain's CDR3 is CASSKGQGAHYGYTF. In nucleotides, the CDR3 is TGTGCCAGCAGTAAGGGACAGGGGGCCCACTATGGCTACACCTTC.

This clone was seen just once. V and J are TRBV3-1 (or the pseudogene TRBV3-2) and TRBJ2-3; TRBD2 agrees at 9 bases. CDR1 and CDR2 from the germline V gene are LGHDT and YNNKEL (reference sequence). Trimming at V came to 4 bases and at J to 0 bases, leaving 8 bases not matched to a gene. This CDR3 has 17 amino acids. The CDR3 nucleotides are TGTGCCAGCAGCCCCACCCCGACTAGCGGAAGCACAGATACGCAGTATTTT. Translated: CASSPTPTSGSTDTQYF.

Notes on this clone: Other DNA sequences of this sample code for an identical CDR3. The rearrangement joins TRBV6-5 to TRBJ2-7, with TRBD1 as a possible D gene (5 bases). The length of the CDR3 is 13 residues. CDR1 MNHEY and CDR2 SVGAGI come from the germline V gene. The V end lost 6 bases, the J end lost 2 bases, and 11 bases lay between the germline ends. In nucleotides, the CDR3 is TGTGCCAGCAGCCCAACAGGAACCTACGAGCAGTACTTC. Translating gives CASSPTGTYEQYF.

The rearrangement uses TRBV28 and TRBJ2-1; TRBD1 might be the D (6 bases). CDR3 length equals 15 residues. Germline V CDR1 and CDR2: MDHEN, SYDVKM. V lost 6 bases, J lost 0 bases, and 12 bases lay in between. The CDR3 DNA reads as TGTGCCAGCAGAAAACAGGGCAGCTCCTACAATGAGCAGTTCTTC. Amino acids: CASRKQGSSYNEQFF. Drawing the rest from reference TRBV28 and TRBJ2-1, the complete variable domain is DVKVTQSSRYLVKRTGEKVFLECVQDMDHENMFWYRQDPGLGLRLIYFSYDVKMKEKGDIPEGYSVSREKKERFSLILESASTNQTSMYLCASRKQGSSYNEQFFGPGTRLTVL.

The rearrangement uses TRBV2 and TRBJ2-2; weak D call: TRBD1 (6 bases). V was shortened by 10 bases and J by 4 bases, with 16 bases between the two germline ends. The CDR3 covers 14 residues. CDR1 is SNHLY and CDR2 is FYNNEI in the germline V gene. CDR3 in DNA: TGTGCCACCACGCGGACAGTACTCACCGGGGAGCTGTTTTTT. It specifies CATTRTVLTGELFF.

In DNA form, the CDR3 reads TGTGCCAGCAGCTCCCGTGGGGGCGCGATGGAGACCCAGTACTTC. Protein sequence: CASSSRGGAMETQYF. The gene calls are TRBV7-3 and TRBJ2-5; tentatively, D is TRBD1 (6 bases). This CDR3 has 15 amino acids. Trimming removed 4 bases from V and 5 bases from J, with 17 bases in between. The germline V gene has CDR1 SGHTA and CDR2 FQGTGA.

This clone was recorded once. The rearrangement uses TRBV10-2 and TRBJ2-7; TRBD2 might be the D (6 bases). CDR1 WSHSY and CDR2 SAAADI come from the germline V gene. This CDR3 has 14 residues. Trimming took 1 base from V and 4 from J, leaving 11 bases between them. This CDR3 reads CASSEFLARYEQYF. CDR3 coding DNA: TGCGCCAGCAGTGAGTTTCTAGCGCGGTACGAGCAGTACTTC.

This chain links TRBV3-1 (or the pseudogene TRBV3-2) with TRBJ1-1, with 8 bases aligning to TRBD1. Losses at the gene ends were 4 bases for V and 3 bases for J; bases not matched to a gene: 4. Per germline, CDR1 LGHDT and CDR2 YNNKEL (reference sequence). There are 14 residues in the CDR3. DNA of the CDR3: TGTGCCAGCAGCCGCGGACAGGGCGACACTGAAGCTTTCTTT. Translation: CASSRGQGDTEAFF.

The J gene is TRBJ2-2, the V gene TRBV6-5; 9 bases are shared with TRBD1. In germline, CDR1 is MNHEY, CDR2 SVGAGI. The CDR3 covers 15 residues. V lost 5 bases, J lost 6 bases, and 7 bases stayed unmatched. Written as DNA, the CDR3 is TGTGCCAGCAGTAACCGGGACAGGGACCCCGGGGAGCTGTTTTTT. It is translated as CASSNRDRDPGELFF.

The gene calls are TRBV2 and TRBJ2-1, with TRBD1 as a possible D gene (6 bases). The CDR3 extends over 12 amino acids. V was trimmed by 6 bases and J by 3 bases, leaving 6 bases between them. CDR1 and CDR2 from the germline V gene are SNHLY and FYNNEI. The CDR3 loop reads CASRGGYNEQFF. CDR3 in DNA: TGTGCCAGCAGAGGGGGCTACAATGAGCAGTTCTTC.

The J gene is TRBJ2-2, the V gene TRBV3-1 (or the pseudogene TRBV3-2), with 10 bases aligning to TRBD2. V trimming: 4 bases; J trimming: 6 bases; junction bases outside the gene matches: 11. The CDR3 runs 17 residues. Germline loops: CDR1 LGHDT, CDR2 YNNKEL (reference sequence). The CDR3 DNA follows: TGTGCCAGCAGCCCCCGGGGAGGAGCGGGAGGGCCCGGGGAGCTGTTTTTT. This gives the protein CASSPRGGAGGPGELFF.